One and the same sample provided the 32 T cell receptor beta chains below, sequenced in a study of blood T cell repertoires in COVID-19. The repertoire was sequenced with immunoSEQ multiplex PCR; TCRdb's copy has only in-frame clones and lacks some. The sample shows around 170,000 clones, roughly three quarters of them seen only once. Sequenced: PBMCs or T cells enriched from blood (not recorded which). These receptors were taken from a man aged 60 to 69 who had been exposed to COVID-19.

The chain has TRBV19 and TRBJ2-7, with 9 bases aligning to TRBD1. V was clipped by 3 bases and J by 3 bases; unmatched bases: 6. Germline V gene sequence: CDR1 LNHDA, CDR2 SQIVND (reference sequence). The CDR3 sequence is 15 residues long. The DNA of the CDR3 is TGTGCCAGTAGTATTTTGGGACAGGGAGGCTACGAGCAGTACTTC. Protein sequence: CASSILGQGGYEQYF.

This clone is a singleton in its sample. This chain links TRBV7-9 with TRBJ2-7, with a possible D match to TRBD1 (5 bases). The CDR3 runs 12 residues. V was cut by 3 bases and J by 9 bases, with 12 bases left in between. The V gene's germline CDR1 is SEHNR and CDR2 FQNEAQ (reference sequence). The DNA of the CDR3 is TGTGCCAGCAGCTTGACAGAGAAAGGGCAGTACTTC. Translating gives CASSLTEKGQYF. Using reference TRBV7-9 and TRBJ2-7 for the parts outside the CDR3, the full variable domain is DTGVSQNPRHKITKRGQNVTFRCDPISEHNRLYWYRQTLGQGPEFLTYFQNEAQLEKSRLLSDRFSAERPKGSFSTLEIQRTEQGDSAMYLCASSLTEKGQYFGPGTRLTVT.

This clone was observed a single time. The same CDR3 can be traced to other DNA sequences in this sample. V usage is TRBV6-5 and J usage is TRBJ1-5; 7 bases align to TRBD1. Germline CDR1 reads MNHEY; CDR2 reads SVGAGI. This CDR3 contains 14 residues. The junction had 4 bases not matched to a gene; V was cut back by 6 bases and J by 2 bases. The chain's CDR3 is CASSRQGGNQPQHF. The CDR3 DNA follows: TGTGCCAGCAGCAGACAGGGAGGCAATCAGCCCCAGCATTTT.

The rearrangement joins TRBV19 to TRBJ1-3; the match to TRBD1 covers 7 bases. CDR3 length: 20 amino acids. V dropped 7 bases and J dropped 0; count of bases not matched to a gene: 21. Germline CDR1 reads LNHDA; CDR2 reads SQIVND (reference sequence). The CDR3: CASKSRGNSPNDLSGNTIYF. The CDR3 nucleotides are TGTGCCAGTAAATCCAGGGGGAACAGCCCGAATGACCTCTCTGGAAACACCATATATTTT.

The chain employs TRBV30 and TRBJ1-1; D ambiguous. V was shortened by 2 bases and J by 1 base, with 8 bases between the two germline ends. There are 13 residues in the CDR3. Germline V lookup: CDR1 GTSNPN, CDR2 SVGIG (reference sequence). CDR3 DNA sequence: TGTGCCTGGAGTAGTAGAACGAACACTGAAGCTTTCTTT. Translated: CAWSSRTNTEAFF.

The CDR3 loop reads CASSIQFAGTTYNSPLHF. Written as DNA, the CDR3 is TGTGCCAGTAGTATTCAGTTTGCCGGGACAACCTATAATTCACCCCTCCACTTT. The V and J genes are TRBV19 and TRBJ1-6; maybe TRBD1 (6 bases). Deletions cut 3 bases from V and 2 bases from J, with 17 bases between. The CDR3 extends over 18 amino acids. Germline assignment: CDR1 LNHDA and CDR2 SQIVND (reference sequence).

The V gene is TRBV6-2 or TRBV6-3, the J gene TRBJ1-1; maybe TRBD1 (6 bases). Trimming removed 3 bases from V and 2 bases from J, with 19 bases in between. CDR1 and CDR2 (germline): MNHEY, SVGEGT. The CDR3 length is 17 residues. The CDR3: CASSYTGLGRANTEAFF. DNA of the CDR3: TGTGCCAGCAGTTATACAGGGTTGGGCAGGGCTAACACTGAAGCTTTCTTT.

DNA of the CDR3: TGTGCCAGCAGCCGCCGTCTCCAGGGCTTTTCGGATGGCTACACCTTC. Translation gives CASSRRLQGFSDGYTF. This chain connects TRBV5-4 to TRBJ1-2; TRBD1 might be the D (5 bases). This CDR3 region has 16 residues. Germline values: CDR1 SGHNT, CDR2 YYREEE (reference sequence). Deletions cut 4 bases from V and 6 bases from J, with 22 bases between.

This clone was observed a single time. V usage is TRBV14 and J usage is TRBJ2-5; weak D call: TRBD2 (7 bases). Trimming stripped 1 base from V and 7 bases from J, with 13 bases between. Germline lookup yields CDR1 SGHDN and CDR2 FVKESK. The CDR3 contains 14 residues. The chain's CDR3 is CASSQAGGQGTQYF. DNA for the CDR3: TGTGCCAGCAGCCAAGCGGGGGGCCAGGGGACCCAGTACTTC.

The chain links TRBV7-3 to TRBJ2-2; weak D call: TRBD2 (7 bases). This CDR3 has 15 residues. Germline loops: CDR1 SGHTA, CDR2 FQGTGA. With 2 bases removed from V and 6 bases from J, the gap between germline ends came to 13 bases. In DNA, the CDR3 is TGTGCCAGCAGCTTAGGGGCGGGGGCGGCCGGGGAGCTGTTTTTT. This encodes CASSLGAGAAGELFF.

This chain connects TRBV12-5 to TRBJ2-1, with 12 bases that match TRBD2. The CDR3 totals 18 residues. J lost 0 bases, V lost 2 bases, and 5 bases had no gene match. Germline V gene sequence: CDR1 LGHNT, CDR2 FRNRAP. CDR3 residues: CASGLTTTSGSSYNEQFF. CDR3 sequence (DNA): TGTGCTAGTGGTTTGACGACGACTAGCGGGAGCTCCTACAATGAGCAGTTCTTC.

The chain uses TRBV5-1 and TRBJ2-2, with a possible D match to TRBD2 (7 bases). The ends were cut back, 1 base at V and 5 bases at J, with 18 bases in the middle. CDR3 length: 17 residues. The V gene's germline CDR1 is SGHRS and CDR2 YFSETQ. The CDR3 DNA reads as TGCGCCAGCAGCTTGACAGCGGGGACAATGACGACCGGGGAGCTGTTTTTT. This encodes CASSLTAGTMTTGELFF.

In this sample, this clone turned up once. The chain uses TRBV27 and TRBJ1-6; perhaps TRBD1 as D (6 bases). The V and J ends lost 4 bases and 5 bases respectively, with 12 bases between them. The CDR3 consists of 15 residues. Germline CDR1 and CDR2: MNHEY and SMNVEV (reference sequence). The CDR3 bases are TGTGCCAGCAGTTATTCCGGACAGAATAATTCACCCCTCCACTTT. Translated, it gives CASSYSGQNNSPLHF.

J is TRBJ2-3 and V is TRBV5-5; D not resolved. Germline CDR1 reads SGHKS; CDR2 reads YYEKEE (reference sequence). V lost 2 bases and J lost 1, with 11 bases in between. The CDR3 extends over 15 amino acids. Here the CDR3 DNA reads TGTGCCAGCAGCTTTTCAGCGCTCCGCACAGATACGCAGTATTTT. Protein product: CASSFSALRTDTQYF.

This rearrangement joins TRBV6-5 to TRBJ2-1, with 12 bases identical to TRBD2. CDR1 is MNHEY, CDR2 SVGAGI, per germline. CDR3 length equals 15 residues. J gave up 6 bases and V 2 bases, and 2 bases lay outside the gene matches. This chain's CDR3 is CASSYELAGGNEQFF. In DNA form, the CDR3 reads TGTGCCAGCAGTTACGAACTAGCGGGGGGCAATGAGCAGTTCTTC.

The chain combines TRBV18 with TRBJ2-2; TRBD1 matches at 7 bases. Germline V gives CDR1 KGHSH, CDR2 LQKENI. V was clipped by 2 bases and J by 4 bases; unmatched bases: 4. The CDR3 covers 15 residues. The CDR3 bases are TGTGCCAGCTCACCAGTGACAGGGACCACCGGGGAGCTGTTTTTT. It encodes CASSPVTGTTGELFF.

The chain joins TRBV10-3 to TRBJ2-1; TRBD1 matches 10 bases. V shed 6 bases, J shed 6 bases, and the junction held 5 bases outside the gene matches. Germline V lookup: CDR1 ENHRY, CDR2 SYGVKD. This CDR3 is built from 14 residues. DNA for the CDR3: TGTGCCATCAGGGGGACAGGGGTTAGCAATGAGCAGTTCTTC. Protein sequence: CAIRGTGVSNEQFF.

Points on this clone: Other DNA sequences in this sample translate to the same CDR3. The chain has TRBV5-1 and TRBJ1-1; D may be TRBD1 (6 bases). The CDR3 consists of 14 residues. Germline values: CDR1 SGHRS, CDR2 YFSETQ. Between the trimmed V and J ends, which lost 0 bases and 1 base, there was a span of 7 bases. This chain's CDR3 is CASSLGTANTEAFF. The DNA of the CDR3 is TGCGCCAGCAGCTTGGGGACAGCGAACACTGAAGCTTTCTTT.

The V call is TRBV7-3, the J call TRBJ2-7; 8 bases are a match to TRBD2. The CDR3 runs to 13 residues. V trimming: 6 bases; J trimming: 4 bases; junction bases outside the gene matches: 5. Germline V gene data show CDR1 as SGHTA and CDR2 as FQGTGA. The CDR3 DNA is TGTGCCAGCAGGTCCGGGGGGGTGTACGAGCAGTACTTC. This sequence encodes CASRSGGVYEQYF.

This chain joins TRBV7-3 and TRBJ2-1; D may be TRBD1 (6 bases). Trimming took off 3 bases at V and 5 bases at J, with 8 bases between the two ends. The CDR3 length is 13 residues. Germline values: CDR1 SGHTA, CDR2 FQGTGA. CDR3 in DNA: TGTGCCAGCAGCTTGGACAGAAACAATGAGCAGTTCTTC. Encoded protein: CASSLDRNNEQFF.

Turning to this clone: The junction differs from germline at one of its ends, possibly a read error. The chain has TRBV7-3 and TRBJ2-1; 7 nucleotides agree with TRBD2. CDR3 size: 14 residues. Germline CDR1 reads SGHTA; CDR2 reads FQGTGA. The CDR3, as DNA: TGTGCCAGCAGCTTAACGCTTAATGCGGGAGAGCGGTTCTTC. This encodes CASSLTLNAGERFF.

The sample holds a few counts of this clone. The V and J genes are TRBV29-1 and TRBJ2-5; 7 bases match TRBD1. J lost 1 base, V lost 5 bases, and 7 bases had no gene match. The CDR3 is made up of 14 amino acids. Per the germline V gene, CDR1 is SQVTM and CDR2 is ANQGSEA. CDR3 nucleotide sequence: TGCAGCGTTTTCTTTAGGGGGCGCCAAGAGACCCAGTACTTC. This sequence encodes CSVFFRGRQETQYF.

V and J are TRBV19 and TRBJ1-2; D is unclear. Germline V gene lookup returns CDR1 LNHDA and CDR2 SQIVND (reference sequence). CDR3 length equals 14 residues. V was trimmed by 5 bases and J by 1 base, leaving 11 bases between them. This chain's CDR3 is CASSLFTDNYGYTF. The CDR3 DNA reads TGTGCCAGTAGTCTTTTTACAGATAACTATGGCTACACCTTC.

The chain is built from TRBV11-3 and TRBJ2-7; a possible D gene is TRBD1 (6 bases). Germline lookup yields CDR1 SGHNT and CDR2 YENEEA. The ends were cut back, 5 bases at V and 6 bases at J, with 17 bases in the middle. The CDR3 loop spans 14 amino acids. The CDR3 sequence is CASSPGGELGEQYF. The CDR3 bases are TGTGCCAGCAGCCCTGGGGGCGAACTCGGCGAGCAGTACTTC.

The V gene is TRBV27, the J gene TRBJ2-2; TRBD1 aligns across 9 bases. The junction had 2 bases not matched to a gene; V was cut back by 3 bases and J by 6 bases. Per germline, CDR1 MNHEY and CDR2 SMNVEV (reference sequence). CDR3 length equals 14 residues. CDR3 in DNA: TGTGCCAGCAGTTTGGGACAGGGTCCCGGGGAGCTGTTTTTT. Its protein is CASSLGQGPGELFF.

The V gene is TRBV5-6, the J gene TRBJ2-7; 10 nucleotides match TRBD1. Germline V gives CDR1 SGHDT, CDR2 YYEEEE. V trimming: 3 bases; J trimming: 5 bases; junction bases outside the gene matches: 8. There are 15 residues in the CDR3. The CDR3 reads CASSSPGQGRNEQYF. The CDR3 DNA reads TGTGCCAGCAGCTCTCCGGGACAGGGGAGGAACGAGCAGTACTTC. The full variable domain, its missing parts supplied by reference TRBV5-6 and TRBJ2-7, is DAGVTQSPTHLIKTRGQQVTLRCSPKSGHDTVSWYQQALGQGPQFIFQYYEEEERQRGNFPDRFSGHQFPNYSSELNVNALLLGDSALYLCASSSPGQGRNEQYFGPGTRLTVT.

The genes are TRBV24-1 and TRBJ2-5; 7 bases match TRBD2. The CDR3 covers 13 residues. The germline CDR1 and CDR2 sequences are KGHDR and SFDVKD. The junction had 6 bases not matched to a gene; V was cut back by 4 bases and J by 8 bases. The CDR3 loop is CATSEASGTTQYF. In DNA form, the CDR3 reads TGTGCCACCAGTGAAGCCAGCGGGACTACCCAGTACTTC.

The chain couples TRBV7-2 to TRBJ2-4, with TRBD2 as a possible D gene (5 bases). V dropped 1 base and J dropped 0 bases, with 7 bases sitting between them. Germline CDR1 and CDR2: SGHTA and FQGNSA. The CDR3 covers 15 residues. CDR3 residues: CASSLEGLAKNIQYF. The CDR3 region has the DNA TGTGCCAGCAGCTTAGAAGGACTAGCCAAAAACATTCAGTACTTC.

This chain joins TRBV3-1 (or the pseudogene TRBV3-2) and TRBJ2-7, with D maybe TRBD2 (5 bases). Trimming shortened V by 4 bases and J by 9 bases, and 16 bases separated the two germline ends. Germline V gene sequence: CDR1 LGHDT, CDR2 YNNKEL (reference sequence). The CDR3 spans 13 residues. The CDR3 protein is CASSPRGVRVQYF. The CDR3 DNA follows: TGTGCCAGCAGCCCCCGGGGTGTTCGAGTGCAGTACTTC.

The V call is TRBV5-1, the J call TRBJ2-7; D call uncertain. Germline-derived CDR1 and CDR2 are SGHRS and YFSETQ. With 1 base removed from V and 1 base from J, the gap between germline ends came to 9 bases. The CDR3 has 14 amino acids. The CDR3 DNA reads TGCGCCAGCAGCTTGATGTCAGGTTCCTACGAGCAGTACTTC. Protein: CASSLMSGSYEQYF.

This sequence joins TRBV14 and TRBJ2-3; D might be TRBD1 (5 bases). The germline CDR1 and CDR2 sequences are SGHDN and FVKESK. The CDR3 runs 15 residues. With 2 bases removed from V and 5 bases from J, the gap between germline ends came to 14 bases. The CDR3 loop reads CASSQLGQGRDTQYF. Written as DNA, the CDR3 is TGTGCCAGCAGCCAATTGGGGCAGGGAAGAGATACGCAGTATTTT.

The chain carries TRBV2 and TRBJ2-3; a possible D gene is TRBD2 (6 bases). Germline values: CDR1 SNHLY, CDR2 FYNNEI. CDR3 length equals 15 residues. V lost 8 bases and J lost 4, with 19 bases in between. The CDR3 nucleotides read TGTGCCAGCGGAAAGAGGTCCTCGGGGGCAGATACGCAGTATTTT. Amino acids: CASGKRSSGADTQYF.